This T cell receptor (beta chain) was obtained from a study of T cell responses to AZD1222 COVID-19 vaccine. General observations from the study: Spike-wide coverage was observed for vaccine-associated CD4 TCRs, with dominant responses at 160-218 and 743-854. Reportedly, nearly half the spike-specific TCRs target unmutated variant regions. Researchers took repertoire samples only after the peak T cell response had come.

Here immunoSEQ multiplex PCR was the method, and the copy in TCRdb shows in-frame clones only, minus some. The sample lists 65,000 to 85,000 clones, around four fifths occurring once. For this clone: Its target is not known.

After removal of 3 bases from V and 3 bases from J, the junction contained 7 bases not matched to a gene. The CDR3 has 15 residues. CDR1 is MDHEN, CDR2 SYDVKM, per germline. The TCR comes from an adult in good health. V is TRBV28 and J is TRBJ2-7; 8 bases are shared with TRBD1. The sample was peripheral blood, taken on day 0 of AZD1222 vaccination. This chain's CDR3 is CASSLAPGQVYEQYF. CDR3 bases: TGTGCCAGCAGTTTGGCCCCGGGACAGGTCTACGAGCAGTACTTC.